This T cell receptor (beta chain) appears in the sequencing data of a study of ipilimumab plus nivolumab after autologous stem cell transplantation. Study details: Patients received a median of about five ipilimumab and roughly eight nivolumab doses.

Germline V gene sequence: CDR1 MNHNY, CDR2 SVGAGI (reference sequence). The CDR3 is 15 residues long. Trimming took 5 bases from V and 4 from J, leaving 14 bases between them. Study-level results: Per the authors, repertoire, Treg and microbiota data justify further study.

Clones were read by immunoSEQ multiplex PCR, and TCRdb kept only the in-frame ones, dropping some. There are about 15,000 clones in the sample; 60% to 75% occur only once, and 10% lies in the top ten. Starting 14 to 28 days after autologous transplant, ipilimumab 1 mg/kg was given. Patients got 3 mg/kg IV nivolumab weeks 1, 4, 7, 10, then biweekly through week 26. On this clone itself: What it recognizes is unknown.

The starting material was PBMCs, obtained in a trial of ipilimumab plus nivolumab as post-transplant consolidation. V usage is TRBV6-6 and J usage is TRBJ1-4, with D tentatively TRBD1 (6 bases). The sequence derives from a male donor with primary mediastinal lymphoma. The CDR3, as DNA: TGTGCCAGCAGTATAGCGGACAGACGTAATGAAAAACTGTTTTTT. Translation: CASSIADRRNEKLFF.